This TCR beta chain was recorded in a study of blood T cells in healthy people across ages. Study-wide results and limits: Diversity figures derived from one million T cells were judged to underestimate the true value.

In the case of this clonotype: The antigen remains unidentified.

A sample-barcoded 5' primer and a J-beta primer mix were used in a second PCR of roughly 6 to 11 cycles. TCRdb fed the 5' RACE reads into MiXCR, producing one record per CDR3 protein. Seen here are about 670,000 distinct CDR3 sequences, around 52% observed once, and the top ten hold approximately 12%. Aged about 6 to 100, donors were systemically healthy Caucasians from Russia. Isolation yielded PBMCs, at least 6.5 million per sample, in every case. Every sample gave at least 6 micrograms of total RNA when it was extracted. From germline, CDR1 is KGHDR and CDR2 SFDVKD. The CDR3 runs to 15 residues. V dropped 5 bases and J dropped 3; count of bases not matched to a gene: 6.

Sample: blood. The genes are TRBV24-1 and TRBJ2-1; 7 nucleotides line up with TRBD1. The receptor was isolated from a woman over 75 in good health. In DNA form, the CDR3 reads TGTGCCACCAGTGTAGGGACAGAGAACTACAATGAGCAGTTCTTC. Protein product: CATSVGTENYNEQFF.